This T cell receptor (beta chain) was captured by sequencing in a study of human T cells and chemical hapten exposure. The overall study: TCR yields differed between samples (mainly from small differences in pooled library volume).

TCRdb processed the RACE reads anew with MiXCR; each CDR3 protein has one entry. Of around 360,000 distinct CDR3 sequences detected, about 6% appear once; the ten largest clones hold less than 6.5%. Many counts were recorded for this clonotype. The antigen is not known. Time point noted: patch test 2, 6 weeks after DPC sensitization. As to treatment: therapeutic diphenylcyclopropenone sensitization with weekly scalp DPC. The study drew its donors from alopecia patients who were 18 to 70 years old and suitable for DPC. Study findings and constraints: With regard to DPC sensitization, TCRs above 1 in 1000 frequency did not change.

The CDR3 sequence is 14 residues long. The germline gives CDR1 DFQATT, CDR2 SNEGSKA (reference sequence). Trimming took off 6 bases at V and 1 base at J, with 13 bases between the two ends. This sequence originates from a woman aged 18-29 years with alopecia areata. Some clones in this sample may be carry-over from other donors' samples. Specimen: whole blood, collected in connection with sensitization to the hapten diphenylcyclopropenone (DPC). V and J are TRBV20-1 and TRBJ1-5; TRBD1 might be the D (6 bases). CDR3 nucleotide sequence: TGCAGTGCCAGGAGGGGGGGCAGCAATCAGCCCCAGCATTTT. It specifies CSARRGGSNQPQHF.